The 3 T cell receptor beta chains in this list originate from one sample, sequenced in a study of preoperative IRX-2 immunotherapy in early breast cancer. Profiling relied on immunoSEQ multiplex PCR, and the TCRdb table lists in-frame clones only, not all of them. This sample has 1,000 to 1,400 clones, with around 67% found just once. The treatment is: preoperative locoregional IRX-2 cytokine immunotherapy. The source material was tumor tissue, sampled before IRX-2 immunotherapy. These receptors all stem from a human donor with breast cancer.

The V gene is TRBV28, the J gene TRBJ1-1; maybe TRBD1 (6 bases). The CDR3 is made up of 14 amino acids. V dropped 7 bases and J dropped 5 bases, with 17 bases sitting between them. Germline CDR1 and CDR2: MDHEN and SYDVKM. CDR3 sequence: CASIKGGTGTEAFF. The CDR3 DNA follows: TGTGCCAGCATCAAGGGGGGTACAGGGACTGAAGCTTTCTTT.

The chain combines TRBV19 with TRBJ2-7; TRBD2 agrees at 15 bases. J lost 5 bases, V lost 5 bases, and 10 bases had no gene match. Per the germline V gene, CDR1 is LNHDA and CDR2 is SQIVND (reference sequence). The CDR3 has 17 residues. CDR3 region: CASSARTSGRAFHEQYF. CDR3 sequence (DNA): TGTGCCAGTAGTGCCCGGACTAGCGGGAGGGCCTTCCACGAGCAGTACTTC.

The chain recombines TRBV6-7 with TRBJ2-3; D is unresolved. TRBV6-7 is sorted into the ORF group, with uncertain function. Between the trimmed V and J ends, which lost 5 bases and 7 bases, there was a span of 7 bases. CDR3 size: 11 residues. In DNA form, the CDR3 reads TGTGCCAGCAGTCCTGCGAATACGCAGTATTTT. It encodes CASSPANTQYF.